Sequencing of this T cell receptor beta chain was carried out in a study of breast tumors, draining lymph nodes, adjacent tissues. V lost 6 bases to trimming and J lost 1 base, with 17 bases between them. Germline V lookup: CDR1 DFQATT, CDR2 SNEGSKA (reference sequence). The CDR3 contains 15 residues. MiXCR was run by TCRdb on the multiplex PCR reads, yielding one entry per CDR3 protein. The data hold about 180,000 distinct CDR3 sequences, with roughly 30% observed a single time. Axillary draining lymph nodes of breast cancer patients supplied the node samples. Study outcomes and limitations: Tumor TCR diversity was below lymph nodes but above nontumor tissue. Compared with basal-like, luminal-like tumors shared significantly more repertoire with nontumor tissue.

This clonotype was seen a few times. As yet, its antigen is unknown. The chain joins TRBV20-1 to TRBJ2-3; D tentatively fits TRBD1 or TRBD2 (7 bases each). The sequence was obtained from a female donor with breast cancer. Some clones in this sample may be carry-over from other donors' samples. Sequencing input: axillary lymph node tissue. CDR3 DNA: TGCAGTGCGGAACCAGGGGGGGGGGGCACAGATACGCAGTATTTT. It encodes CSAEPGGGGTDTQYF.